This T cell receptor (beta chain) was identified during a study of T cell repertoires in cytomegalovirus infection. Germline CDR1 is SQVTM and CDR2 is ANQGSEA. The CDR3 contains 15 residues. Unmatched junction bases numbered 7, after V lost 2 bases and J lost 4 bases. One entry per CDR3 protein, called by TCRdb with MiXCR from the reads. The repertoire includes under 600,000 distinct CDR3 sequences, approximately 17% of them detected once, and 20% to 30% sits in the top ten. Turning to this clonotype: Its antigen remains unknown.

Notes on the study in general: CMV-specific TCR beta clonotypes restricted by HLA-C were the ones dominating the ex vivo response.

Sequencing was done on a sample of CD8+ T cells from PBMCs. The sequence was obtained from a human donor in good health (CMV status not recorded). Some clones in this sample may be carry-over from other donors' samples. This rearrangement joins TRBV29-1 to TRBJ2-1, with TRBD1 matching 8 bases. The CDR3 is CSVEPRQGPYNEQFF. The CDR3 region has the DNA TGCAGCGTTGAACCTCGACAGGGGCCATACAATGAGCAGTTCTTC.